This T cell receptor beta chain emerged from a study of Ad26.COV2.S vaccination and SARS-CoV-2 variants. The protocol was immunoSEQ multiplex PCR, while the TCRdb copy is restricted to in-frame clones and leaves out a portion. The sample holds some 350,000 clones, 80% to 90% seen once. Treatment of the sample: about 20 received Ad26.COV2.S at low or high dose, single or two shots; roughly five received placebo; per-sample allocation not given. Collection of samples fell on day 63 after the first vaccine or placebo injection. This clone has only a few counts. CDR1 is MDHEN, CDR2 SYDVKM, per germline. Trimming pared 5 bases from V and 3 bases from J, leaving 17 bases between. The CDR3 spans 16 residues.

This chain links TRBV28 with TRBJ1-5, with D possibly matching TRBD1 (6 bases). The sample was peripheral blood, taken in a trial of Ad26.COV2.S vaccine versus placebo. This clonotype was obtained from a person between 18 and 65 years old who received the Ad26.COV2.S COVID-19 vaccine or a placebo. The CDR3 DNA follows: TGTGCCAGCAGTCTACGGAGAACAGGGTTCAATCAGCCCCAGCATTTT. As protein: CASSLRRTGFNQPQHF. Based on the CDR3 plus reference TRBV28 and TRBJ1-5, the full variable domain is DVKVTQSSRYLVKRTGEKVFLECVQDMDHENMFWYRQDPGLGLRLIYFSYDVKMKEKGDIPEGYSVSREKKERFSLILESASTNQTSMYLCASSLRRTGFNQPQHFGDGTRLSIL.